The 8 T cell receptor beta chains listed next were all sequenced from one sample in a study of tumor-infiltrating lymphocytes in oesophageal squamous cell carcinoma. TCRdb reanalysed the PCR reads using MiXCR and keeps one entry per CDR3 protein. The sample records just under 20,000 distinct CDR3 sequences, roughly two fifths being singletons. The sample comprised normal esophageal tissue next to the tumor. These receptors were collected from a male donor with esophageal squamous cell carcinoma.

This clonotype showed up many times. One end of the junction is discordant with germline, which a read error may explain. This chain joins TRBV5-5 and TRBJ2-3; possible D gene TRBD2, 5 bases. Germline lookup yields CDR1 SGHKS and CDR2 YYEKEE (reference sequence). The CDR3 contains 12 residues. The CDR3 nucleotides are TGTGCCAGCAGCCCCGGACTGCCCCGGATGTACTTC. The encoded protein is CASSPGLPRMYF.

Many counts were recorded for this clonotype. The genes are TRBV2 and TRBJ2-1, with D perhaps TRBD1 or TRBD2 (5 bases each). CDR3 length equals 13 residues. V was pared by 7 bases and J by 9 bases, with 16 bases between. Germline V lookup: CDR1 SNHLY, CDR2 FYNNEI. The CDR3 region is CASTWAERGEQFF. The CDR3 coding sequence is TGTGCCAGCACGTGGGCGGAGAGGGGTGAGCAGTTCTTC. Together with reference TRBV2 and TRBJ2-1, the CDR3 gives the full variable domain: EPEVTQTPSHQVTQMGQEVILRCVPISNHLYFYWYRQILGQKVEFLVSFYNNEISEKSEIFDDQFSVERPDGSNFTLKIRSTKLEDSAMYFCASTWAERGEQFFGPGTRLTVL.

This clonotype is medium-sized by share. The chain employs TRBV7-2 and TRBJ1-5, with D possibly TRBD1 on 5 matching bases. CDR3 length equals 17 residues. V lost 3 bases and J lost 5, with 20 bases in between. Germline V gene lookup returns CDR1 SGHTA and CDR2 FQGNSA. The CDR3 DNA reads as TGTGCCAGCAGCTTGGGGCCGAGCCACGGTGGGGATCAGCCCCAGCATTTT. This sequence encodes CASSLGPSHGGDQPQHF.

J is TRBJ2-1 and V is TRBV7-3, with D possibly TRBD2 on 5 matching bases. V gave up 5 bases and J gave up 1 base, with 9 bases separating them. The CDR3 extends over 14 amino acids. Germline V lookup: CDR1 SGHTA, CDR2 FQGTGA. CDR3 region: CASSPGLSYNEQFF. The CDR3 DNA sequence: TGTGCCAGCAGCCCGGGGTTGTCCTACAATGAGCAGTTCTTC.

By share, this clonotype counts as medium-sized. The J gene is TRBJ2-1, the V gene TRBV11-2; perhaps TRBD2 as D (6 bases). The CDR3 has 16 residues. Germline CDR1 and CDR2: SGHAT and FQNNGV. The ends were cut back, 5 bases at V and 7 bases at J, with 21 bases in the middle. This CDR3 is CASSPRLRDSANEQFF. Here the CDR3 DNA reads TGTGCCAGCAGCCCCCGCCTCCGGGACTCCGCAAATGAGCAGTTCTTC.

This clonotype was recorded many times. J is TRBJ2-7 and V is TRBV28; 7 bases align to TRBD1. J lost 3 bases, V lost 6 bases, and 5 bases had no gene match. Germline V gene sequence: CDR1 MDHEN, CDR2 SYDVKM. The CDR3 sequence is 13 residues long. The CDR3 DNA sequence: TGTGCCAGCAGGAACGGACAGGACTACGAGCAGTACTTC. Its translation: CASRNGQDYEQYF.

Here the CDR3 reads CASKGLAGASFNEQFF. The CDR3 DNA follows: TGTGCCAGCAAAGGACTAGCGGGAGCCTCGTTCAATGAGCAGTTCTTC. V gene TRBV6-6 combines with J gene TRBJ2-5, with 13 bases identical to TRBD2. The end of the DNA fits TRBJ2-1 better, so the J call may be wrong. Germline V gene sequence: CDR1 MNHNY, CDR2 SVGAGI (reference sequence). The CDR3 runs to 16 residues.

The chain joins TRBV7-2 to TRBJ2-7, with TRBD2 identical over 7 bases. CDR1 SGHTA and CDR2 FQGNSA come from the germline V gene. Losses at the gene ends were 3 bases for V and 2 bases for J; bases not matched to a gene: 4. The CDR3 sequence is 14 residues long. Here the CDR3 reads CASSLTSSPYEQYF. The CDR3 region has the DNA TGTGCCAGCAGCTTGACTAGCAGTCCCTACGAGCAGTACTTC.